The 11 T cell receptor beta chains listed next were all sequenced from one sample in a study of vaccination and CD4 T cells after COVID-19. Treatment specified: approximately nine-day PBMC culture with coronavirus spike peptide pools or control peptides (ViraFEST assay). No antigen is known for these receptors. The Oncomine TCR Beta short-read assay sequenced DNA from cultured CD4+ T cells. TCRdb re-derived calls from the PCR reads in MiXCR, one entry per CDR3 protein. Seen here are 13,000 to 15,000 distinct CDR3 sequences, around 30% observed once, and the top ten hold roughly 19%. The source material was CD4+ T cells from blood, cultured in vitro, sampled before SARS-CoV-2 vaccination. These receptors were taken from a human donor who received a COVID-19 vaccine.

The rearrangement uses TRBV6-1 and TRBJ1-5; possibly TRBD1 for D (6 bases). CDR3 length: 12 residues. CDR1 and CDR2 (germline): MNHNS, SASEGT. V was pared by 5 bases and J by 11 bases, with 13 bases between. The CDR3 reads CASSIRGYSQHF. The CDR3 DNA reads TGTGCCAGCAGTATCAGGGGTTATTCCCAGCATTTT.

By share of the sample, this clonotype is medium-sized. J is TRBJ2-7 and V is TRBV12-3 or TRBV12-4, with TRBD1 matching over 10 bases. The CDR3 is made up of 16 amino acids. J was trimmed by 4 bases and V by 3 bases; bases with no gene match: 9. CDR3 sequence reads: CASSLRQGARKYEQYF. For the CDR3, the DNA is TGTGCCAGCAGTTTGAGACAGGGGGCGAGAAAGTACGAGCAGTACTTC.

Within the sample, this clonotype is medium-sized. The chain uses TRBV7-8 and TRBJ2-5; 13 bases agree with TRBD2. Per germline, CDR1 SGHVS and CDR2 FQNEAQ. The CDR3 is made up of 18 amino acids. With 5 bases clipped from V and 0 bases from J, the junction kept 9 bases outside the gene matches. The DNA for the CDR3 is TGTGCCAGCAGCCCCGGGACTAGCGGGATCCGATACCAAGAGACCCAGTACTTC. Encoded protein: CASSPGTSGIRYQETQYF.

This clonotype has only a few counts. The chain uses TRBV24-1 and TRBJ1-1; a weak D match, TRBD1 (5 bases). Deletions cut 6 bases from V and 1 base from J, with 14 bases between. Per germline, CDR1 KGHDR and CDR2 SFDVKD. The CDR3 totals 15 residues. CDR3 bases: TGTGCCACCAGTCCCGGGGTGGGGGGGAACACTGAAGCTTTCTTT. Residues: CATSPGVGGNTEAFF.

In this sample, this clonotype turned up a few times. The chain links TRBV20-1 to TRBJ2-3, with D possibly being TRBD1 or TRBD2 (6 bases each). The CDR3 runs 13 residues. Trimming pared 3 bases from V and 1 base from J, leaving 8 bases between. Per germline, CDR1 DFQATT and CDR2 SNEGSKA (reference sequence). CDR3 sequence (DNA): TGCAGTGCTAGTAGGGGGGGCACAGATACGCAGTATTTT. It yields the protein CSASRGGTDTQYF.

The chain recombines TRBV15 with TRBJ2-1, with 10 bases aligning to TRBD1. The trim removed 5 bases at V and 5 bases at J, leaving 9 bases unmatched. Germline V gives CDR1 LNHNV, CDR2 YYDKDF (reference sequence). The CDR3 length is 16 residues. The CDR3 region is CATSWPGQGNNNEQFF. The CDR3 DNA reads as TGTGCCACCAGCTGGCCGGGACAGGGGAACAACAATGAGCAGTTCTTC.

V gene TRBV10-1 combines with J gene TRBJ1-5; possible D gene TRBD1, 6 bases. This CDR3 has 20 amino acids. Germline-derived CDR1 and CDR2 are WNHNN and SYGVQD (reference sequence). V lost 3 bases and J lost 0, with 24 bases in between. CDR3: CASSESGSSGRGGSNQPQHF. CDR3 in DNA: TGCGCCAGCAGTGAATCAGGGTCTTCGGGGAGGGGGGGTAGCAATCAGCCCCAGCATTTT.

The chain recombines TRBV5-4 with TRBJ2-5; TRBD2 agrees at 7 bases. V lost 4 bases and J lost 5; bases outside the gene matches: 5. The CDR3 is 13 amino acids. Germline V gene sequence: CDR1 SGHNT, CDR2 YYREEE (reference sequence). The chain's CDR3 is CASSLRGVETQYF. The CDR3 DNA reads TGTGCCAGCAGCCTCCGGGGGGTCGAGACCCAGTACTTC.

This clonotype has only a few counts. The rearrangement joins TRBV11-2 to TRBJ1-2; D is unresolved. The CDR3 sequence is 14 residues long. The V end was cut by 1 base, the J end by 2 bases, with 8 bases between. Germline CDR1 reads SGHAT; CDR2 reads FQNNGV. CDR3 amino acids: CASSLAPANYGYTF. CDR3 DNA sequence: TGTGCCAGCAGCTTAGCACCAGCGAACTATGGCTACACCTTC.

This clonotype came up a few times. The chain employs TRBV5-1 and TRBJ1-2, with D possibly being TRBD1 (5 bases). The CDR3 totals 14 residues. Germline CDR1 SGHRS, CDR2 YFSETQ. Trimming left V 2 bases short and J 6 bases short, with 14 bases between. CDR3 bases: TGCGCCAGCAGCTTAGAGCGGGGCGCAGATGGCTACACCTTC. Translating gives CASSLERGADGYTF. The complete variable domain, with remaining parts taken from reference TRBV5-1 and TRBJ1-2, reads KAGVTQTPRYLIKTRGQQVTLSCSPISGHRSVSWYQQTPGQGLQFLFEYFSETQRNKGNFPGRFSGRQFSNSRSEMNVSTLELGDSALYLCASSLERGADGYTFGSGTRLTVV.

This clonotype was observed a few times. The CDR3 sequence is CSAQNRNPGSGNTIYF. The CDR3 region has the DNA TGCAGTGCTCAAAACAGGAACCCGGGCTCTGGAAACACCATATATTTT. The V call is TRBV20-1, the J call TRBJ1-3; the D gene is possibly TRBD1 (5 bases). There are 16 residues in the CDR3. Germline CDR1 is DFQATT and CDR2 is SNEGSKA (reference sequence). V was shortened by 5 bases and J by 0 bases, with 17 bases between the two germline ends.